The clone carrying this TCR beta chain was observed a single time. Its antigen is undetermined. This CDR3 has 16 amino acids. These data originate in a study of regulatory T cells. Study observations and caveats: Shannon entropy was nonsignificantly lower in patient CD8+ T cells than control CD8+ cells.

A couple of CD3G-deficient patients had more severe autoimmunity; all had some. Amplification used 52 TRBV primers and 13 TRBJ primers. Libraries were prepared by immunoSEQ multiplex PCR; TCRdb keeps only in-frame clonotypes and omits some of them. The sample holds roughly 10,000 clones, 84% seen once. Input material: CD8+ T cells sorted from blood. V and J are TRBV12-2 and TRBJ2-2; the D call in the table, TRBD2, was not verified against the DNA. TRBV12-2 is listed as a pseudogene. The receptor's source is a person aged 18 to 35 with CD3G deficiency. The CDR3 loop reads CAKGFDSARIPGELFF. CDR3 nucleotides: TGTGCAAAAGGATTCGACTCAGCCCGCATTCCCGGGGAGCTGTTTTTT.